This entry concerns a single TCR beta chain. The sample belongs to a study of cytomegalovirus exposure and HLA in healthy donors. Germline CDR1 is SGDLS and CDR2 is YYNGEE. This CDR3 contains 16 residues. V shed 2 bases, J shed 1 base, and the junction held 2 bases outside the gene matches. In the PCR, 60 Vbeta and 13 Jbeta primers were used. Produced via immunoSEQ multiplex PCR; TCRdb's table is partial and in-frame only. Seen here are roughly 120,000 clones, roughly 71% observed once, and the top ten hold about 8.3%. V and J are TRBV9 and TRBJ2-5; TRBD2 matches 13 bases. The sample consisted of PBMCs. The clonotype originates from a man younger than 35 in good health and CMV-seropositive. CDR3 loop: CASSVGLAGSQETQYF. The CDR3 nucleotides read TGTGCCAGCAGCGTGGGACTAGCGGGGAGCCAAGAGACCCAGTACTTC.